This T cell receptor (beta chain) originates from a study of identical twins. Study-level findings and limits: Alpha sequences out of frame and shared by twins had excess low generation probability. Abundant beta clonotypes from cord blood bore fewer insertions; memory repertoires lacked this pattern.

All donors were healthy Caucasians. TCRdb analysed the 5' RACE reads with MiXCR anew, one entry per CDR3 protein. The sample lists about 210,000 distinct CDR3 sequences, about a tenth occurring once. Points on this clonotype: Its target is not known.

Specimen: memory (CD45RO+) T cells sorted from blood. The source is a woman aged 18-29 years in good health.

The CDR3 DNA reads as TGTGCCAGCAGCATGGGCTGGGGCCCCCTCGTCACTGAAGCTTTCTTT. As protein: CASSMGWGPLVTEAFF. The chain employs TRBV11-3 and TRBJ1-1, with a weak D call TRBD1 (5 bases). CDR1 and CDR2 from the germline V gene are SGHNT and YENEEA. The V gene lost 5 bases and the J gene lost 4 bases, with 20 bases spanning the gap. The CDR3 loop spans 16 amino acids.